This T cell receptor (beta chain) appears in the sequencing data of a study of T-cell reconstitution after alpha-beta-depleted transplantation in children. V lost 0 bases and J 7 bases, leaving 10 bases between the germline ends. This CDR3 contains 14 residues. Looked up from germline, CDR1 is SGHNT and CDR2 is YYREEE (reference sequence). Study-level findings and limits: Expanded clones from the graft, numbering several hundred, reportedly supplied alpha-beta T cells about two months after transplant. High day-60 TCRbeta diversity in some patients came from surviving recipient T cells and thymic progenitors. The authors attributed T-cell counts and diversity one year after transplant mostly to newly produced T cells.

For TCRbeta, the library was prepared with unique molecular identifiers. Via MiXCR, TCRdb re-called the PCR reads, giving one row per CDR3 protein. The sample yields 200,000 to 300,000 distinct CDR3 sequences, about 25% seen once. The sample holds a few counts of this clonotype. Its antigen remains unidentified. This sample comprised PBMCs, obtained before TCRalphabeta/CD19-depleted stem cell transplant. The genes are TRBV5-4 and TRBJ2-2, with D hard to call. The clonotype comes from a girl aged 2 to 10 with Fanconi anemia, due to receive a stem cell transplant. The CDR3 coding sequence is TGTGCCAGCAGCTTGGTAGGCGCCATCGGGGAGCTGTTTTTT. This translates into CASSLVGAIGELFF.